This passage covers 23 T cell receptor beta chains from one sample sequenced in a study of regulatory T cells in long-lasting Graves disease. Time point specified: newly diagnosed GD, antithyroid drugs for less than 3 months. RNA extracted from PBMCs served as the sequencing template. CDR3-region Arm-PCR and iRepertoire HTBI primers produced the TCR beta libraries. A single record per CDR3 protein comes from TCRdb applying MiXCR to the multiplex PCR reads. This sample carries roughly 420,000 distinct CDR3 sequences, 12% to 15% of them seen once, and the ten largest clones take over 15%. The same sample was also studied in work on T cells in Graves' hyperthyroidism and ophthalmopathy.

The material was peripheral blood mononuclear cells (PBMCs), obtained at new diagnosis, from a patient treated with antithyroid drugs. All receptors come from a woman in her 50s with Graves disease.

The sample holds many counts of this clonotype. The chain recombines TRBV11-3 with TRBJ2-1; D may be TRBD1 (5 bases). CDR3 length equals 14 residues. Trimming left V 5 bases short and J 3 bases short, with 11 bases between. The germline V gene has CDR1 SGHNT and CDR2 YENEEA. CDR3 protein: CASSAADSYNEQFF. The CDR3 DNA reads TGTGCCAGCAGCGCGGCAGACAGCTACAATGAGCAGTTCTTC.

This clonotype came up many times. This chain links TRBV12-3 or TRBV12-4 with TRBJ2-5, with D unresolved. This CDR3 contains 15 residues. Trimming stripped 3 bases from V and 1 base from J, with 12 bases between. This chain's CDR3 is CASSFPSALQETQYF. The DNA for the CDR3 is TGTGCCAGCAGTTTCCCCTCAGCGCTCCAAGAGACCCAGTACTTC.

This clonotype showed up many times. This sequence joins TRBV28 and TRBJ1-1; tentative D call: TRBD1 (5 bases). The germline V gene encodes CDR1 MDHEN and CDR2 SYDVKM. This CDR3 is 12 amino acids long. V was shortened by 10 bases and J by 11 bases, with 20 bases between the two germline ends. The CDR3 sequence: CATSPGTDGAFF. Here the CDR3 DNA reads TGTGCCACCTCTCCCGGGACGGATGGGGCTTTCTTT.

The rearrangement links TRBV10-1 to TRBJ2-7, with D perhaps TRBD2 (6 bases). With 6 bases removed from V and 6 bases from J, the gap between germline ends came to 15 bases. This CDR3 region has 13 residues. Germline V gene data show CDR1 as WNHNN and CDR2 as SYGVQD (reference sequence). The CDR3 protein is CASSAGGALEQYF. In nucleotides, the CDR3 is TGCGCCAGCAGCGCGGGCGGGGCTCTCGAGCAGTACTTC.

This clonotype was counted between two and nine times. A much larger clone sits a single nucleotide away, making a read error possible. The CDR3: CASRLAGGIYEQYF. CDR3 sequence (DNA): TGTGCCAGCAGACTAGCGGGAGGAATCTACGAGCAGTACTTC. J is TRBJ2-7 and V is TRBV12-3 or TRBV12-4; 12 bases are shared with TRBD2. V gave up 6 bases and J gave up 3 bases; unmatched junction bases: 3. The CDR3 length is 14 residues.

In this sample, this clonotype turned up many times. The V gene is TRBV28, the J gene TRBJ1-2; 8 positions agree with TRBD1. This CDR3 contains 11 residues. Trimming at V came to 9 bases and at J to 9 bases, leaving 6 bases not matched to a gene. Per germline, CDR1 MDHEN and CDR2 SYDVKM. The DNA for the CDR3 is TGTGCCAGTTTGGGACAGGCTCGCTACACCTTC. Encoded protein: CASLGQARYTF.

The sample holds many counts of this clonotype. The rearrangement links TRBV28 to TRBJ1-5; D perhaps matches TRBD1 (6 bases). The CDR3 runs to 15 residues. CDR1 MDHEN and CDR2 SYDVKM come from the germline V gene. The V end was cut by 7 bases, the J end by 4 bases, with 17 bases between. The chain's CDR3 is CASNQDSLPNQPQHF. The CDR3, as DNA: TGTGCCAGCAACCAGGACAGCTTGCCAAATCAGCCCCAGCATTTT.

This clonotype was detected ten times or more. The chain carries TRBV11-2 and TRBJ2-1; 12 bases align to TRBD2. This CDR3 contains 15 residues. The V segment lost 6 bases and the J segment 6 bases; nucleotides outside the gene matches: 6. In germline, CDR1 is SGHAT, CDR2 FQNNGV. The CDR3 loop is CASSPRLAGANEQFF. For the CDR3, the DNA is TGTGCCAGCAGTCCTCGACTAGCGGGAGCCAATGAGCAGTTCTTC.

This clonotype has at least ten counts. V gene TRBV28 combines with J gene TRBJ2-7; D gene uncertain. Per the germline V gene, CDR1 is MDHEN and CDR2 is SYDVKM. V gave up 2 bases and J gave up 2 bases, with 10 bases separating them. There are 14 residues in the CDR3. Here the CDR3 DNA reads TGTGCCAGCAGTTTACCGAATAACCCCTACGAGCAGTACTTC. This sequence encodes CASSLPNNPYEQYF.

This clonotype has more than one count but fewer than ten. DNA of the CDR3: TGTGCCTGGGAAGCCGGGACAGTGGGTGGCGGGAGCTTCGGGGAGCTGTTTTTT. It translates to CAWEAGTVGGGSFGELFF. The rearrangement links TRBV30 to TRBJ2-2; D is tentatively TRBD1 or TRBD2 (7 bases each). Germline V gives CDR1 GTSNPN, CDR2 SVGIG (reference sequence). The CDR3 loop spans 18 amino acids. Trimming took 5 bases from V and 7 from J, leaving 29 bases between them.

A single count supports this clonotype. The chain recombines TRBV6-4 with TRBJ1-2, with 7 bases fitting TRBD1. The CDR3 covers 15 residues. Germline V CDR1 and CDR2: MRHNA, SNTAGT. The trim removed 6 bases at V and 2 bases at J, leaving 9 bases unmatched. CDR3 sequence (DNA): TGTGCCAGCAGAACGGGAGGGGGCGGGAACTATGGCTACACCTTC. This gives the protein CASRTGGGGNYGYTF.

This clonotype was recorded at least ten times. CDR3 DNA: TGCAGTGCTAGAGTTGCGGGAGAAGGGTACAATGAGCAGTTCTTC. Translated, it gives CSARVAGEGYNEQFF. V and J are TRBV20-1 and TRBJ2-1, with 7 bases fitting TRBD2. V was pared by 1 base and J by 4 bases, with 7 bases of the junction left unmatched. The CDR3 is 15 amino acids. The germline V gene has CDR1 DFQATT and CDR2 SNEGSKA (reference sequence).

V is TRBV5-6 and J is TRBJ2-1; 10 nucleotides agree with TRBD1. This CDR3 comprises 15 residues. Germline assignment: CDR1 SGHDT and CDR2 YYEEEE. V trimming: 5 bases; J trimming: 10 bases; junction bases outside the gene matches: 12. The CDR3 region is CASRTGTGVLEEQFF. In DNA form, the CDR3 reads TGTGCCAGCAGGACCGGGACAGGGGTATTAGAGGAGCAGTTCTTC.

This clonotype was detected a few times. This rearrangement joins TRBV7-8 to TRBJ2-1; 7 positions match TRBD2. CDR3 length equals 16 residues. The germline V gene encodes CDR1 SGHVS and CDR2 FQNEAQ. The J segment lost 6 bases and the V segment lost 2 bases, leaving 10 bases of the junction unmatched. CDR3 protein: CASSLNRDYKTNEQFF. CDR3 coding DNA: TGTGCCAGCAGCTTAAATAGGGACTACAAAACCAATGAGCAGTTCTTC. The variable domain in full, completed from reference TRBV7-8 and TRBJ2-1, reads GAGVSQSPRYKVAKRGQDVALRCDPISGHVSLFWYQQALGQGPEFLTYFQNEAQLDKSGLPSDRFFAERPEGSVSTLKIQRTQQEDSAVYLCASSLNRDYKTNEQFFGPGTRLTVL.

This clonotype was recorded at least ten times. This chain connects TRBV28 to TRBJ2-7; D gene uncertain. Per the germline V gene, CDR1 is MDHEN and CDR2 is SYDVKM. Trimming pared 6 bases from V and 2 bases from J, leaving 17 bases between. This CDR3 comprises 15 residues. The CDR3 nucleotides are TGTGCCAGCAGGACAACCTCCCTTCCCCCCTACGAGCAGTACTTC. This gives the protein CASRTTSLPPYEQYF.

In this sample, this clonotype turned up a few times. The rearrangement links TRBV12-3 or TRBV12-4 to TRBJ2-5; 8 bases are shared with TRBD2. Trimming cost V 5 bases and J 4 bases; bases outside gene matches: 12. The CDR3 consists of 16 residues. The CDR3 region is CASSPRLREASETQYF. Here the CDR3 DNA reads TGTGCCAGCAGTCCCCGTTTGCGGGAGGCATCAGAGACCCAGTACTTC.

This clonotype showed up many times. The chain couples TRBV6-2 or TRBV6-3 to TRBJ2-5, with TRBD1 matching 9 bases. V lost 4 bases to trimming and J lost 2 bases; unmatched junction nucleotides: 5. The CDR3 sequence is 15 residues long. Germline loops: CDR1 MNHEY, CDR2 SVGEGT. The CDR3 reads CASSWGTGPQETQYF. The CDR3 DNA reads TGTGCCAGCAGTTGGGGGACAGGGCCGCAAGAGACCCAGTACTTC.

The chain is built from TRBV18 and TRBJ2-1; D remains unclear. The CDR3 loop spans 14 amino acids. Germline CDR1 is KGHSH and CDR2 is LQKENI. Trimming stripped 3 bases from V and 6 bases from J, with 12 bases between. CDR3 sequence: CASSPPLSGNEQFF. CDR3 nucleotide sequence: TGTGCCAGCTCACCCCCACTGTCCGGCAATGAGCAGTTCTTC.

As for this clonotype: A single base separates this from a much larger clone, so it may be a read error. The missing conserved phenylalanine or tryptophan at the end of this CDR3 makes a read error likely. The chain uses TRBV3-1 and TRBJ2-7, with 9 bases matching TRBD1. In germline, CDR1 is LGHDT, CDR2 YNNKEL (reference sequence). The CDR3 is 16 amino acids. Trimming removed 4 bases from V and 6 bases from J; junction bases left unmatched: 13. CDR3 sequence: CASSPRDRVFPGEQYL. The CDR3 DNA sequence: TGTGCCAGCAGCCCCCGGGACAGGGTTTTTCCTGGCGAGCAGTACCTC.

The V and J genes are TRBV9 and TRBJ2-1; the match to TRBD2 covers 7 bases. The CDR3 spans 16 residues. V lost 2 bases and J lost 9; bases outside the gene matches: 14. CDR1 is SGDLS, CDR2 YYNGEE, per germline. The DNA for the CDR3 is TGTGCCAGCAGCGTGCGGGAGAAGCAATTTATAGGTGAGCAGTTCTTC. Translation: CASSVREKQFIGEQFF.

This clonotype was seen more than once but under ten times. This chain joins TRBV20-1 and TRBJ2-1, with 10 bases identical to TRBD1. Germline V CDR1 and CDR2: DFQATT, SNEGSKA (reference sequence). Losses at the gene ends were 3 bases for V and 7 bases for J; bases not matched to a gene: 9. The CDR3 is 15 amino acids. The CDR3 bases are TGCAGTGCTAGTTGGGGGGACAGGGGTAGTAATGAGCAGTTCTTC. Its translation: CSASWGDRGSNEQFF.

In the case of this clonotype: This clone may be a read error of a much larger clone one base away. The chain uses TRBV6-1 and TRBJ1-1; D is undetermined. This CDR3 is 15 amino acids long. CDR1 and CDR2 from the germline V gene are MNHNS and SASEGT. CDR3 sequence (DNA): TGTGCCAGCAGCGGCAGGATGGATAGTAACACTGAAGCTCTCTTT. Its translation: CASSGRMDSNTEALF.

The chain is built from TRBV27 and TRBJ2-5; 8 bases are shared with TRBD2. Looked up from germline, CDR1 is MNHEY and CDR2 is SMNVEV (reference sequence). This CDR3 is built from 17 residues. Trimming took 2 bases from V and 5 from J; bases not matched to a gene: 13. Here the CDR3 DNA reads TGTGCCAGCAGTTTACATTACGGGAGGGGCTTAAGGGAGACCCAGTACTTC. Protein product: CASSLHYGRGLRETQYF.